This TCR beta chain was recorded in a study of T cell changes during pregnancy in multiple sclerosis. CDR1 and CDR2 (germline): SQVTM, ANQGSEA. With 3 bases removed from V and 2 bases from J, the gap between germline ends came to 8 bases. The CDR3 loop spans 12 amino acids. Some clones are missing from TCRdb's copy, which holds only in-frame ones; the method was immunoSEQ multiplex PCR. The sample consists of around 80,000 clones, roughly nine tenths of them appearing once. The source of this sequence is a female donor with multiple sclerosis, enrolled in a pregnancy study. Sequenced here: peripheral blood, sampled before pregnancy. V is TRBV29-1 and J is TRBJ2-7; D is possibly TRBD2 (5 bases). The CDR3 DNA reads TGCAGCGTTGAGGTCGGGACCTACGAGCAGTACTTC. Amino acid sequence: CSVEVGTYEQYF.